This record looks at one T cell receptor beta chain sequence and its context. Its antigen is as yet unknown. These data come from a study of Graves' ophthalmopathy and Graves' hyperthyroidism. Clinicians made diagnoses from clinical symptoms, serum thyroxine, TRAb, thyroid ultrasound and orbital computed tomography. Study observations and caveats: Ophthalmopathy progression predictions by the model showed approximately 79% specificity and roughly 70% sensitivity.

RNA served as the template for amplifying TCR beta CDR3 regions. The first round was an RT-PCR with HTBI primers, and the second round was a multiplex PCR. TCRdb ran MiXCR on the multiplex PCR reads and lists one entry per CDR3 protein. The table shows 500,000 to 600,000 distinct CDR3 sequences, with about 40% occurring only once. This CDR3 region has 14 residues. V shed 5 bases and J 13 bases; nucleotides not matched to a gene: 13. Sequences were obtained from peripheral blood or thyroid tissue (not recorded which). The sequence came from an adult man with Graves' hyperthyroidism. This sequence joins TRBV12-3 or TRBV12-4 and TRBJ1-5, with 8 bases lining up with TRBD1. The CDR3 region is CASSPFGTGGHQHF. The CDR3 DNA sequence: TGTGCCAGCAGTCCTTTCGGGACAGGAGGCCATCAGCATTTT.